This TCR beta chain was recorded in a study of circulating and synovial CD4+ cells in juvenile arthritis. Study results and caveats: Measured synovium overlap likely understates the true shared repertoire.

Sequencing was performed with immunoSEQ multiplex PCR; in TCRdb, only in-frame clones are kept and a portion is missing. The sample lists some 35,000 clones, about 95% occurring once. Remarks on this clone: Its antigen is unknown.

The CDR3 consists of 13 residues. Trimming removed 6 bases at V and 5 bases at J, with 11 bases between. Germline V lookup: CDR1 KGHSH, CDR2 LQKENI. V and J are TRBV18 and TRBJ1-5; D is ambiguous. The sequence was collected from a human donor with juvenile idiopathic arthritis. Material for sequencing was CD4+ T cells from blood. The CDR3 nucleotides are TGTGCCAGCTCTCGGGGTTCAGATCAGCCCCAGCATTTT. Translating gives CASSRGSDQPQHF.